The clone carrying this T cell receptor beta chain was observed a few times. Antigen specificity is unknown. This record comes from a study of early T cells in non-severe SARS-CoV-2 infection. CDR1 SGHKS and CDR2 YYEKEE come from the germline V gene (reference sequence). The CDR3 is 16 residues long. V was clipped by 4 bases and J by 0 bases; unmatched bases: 8. General study points: A preference for anti-spike CD8 responses marked VDJdb matching, which missed private and CD4 specificities.

Each cDNA molecule carried a unique molecular identifier. TCRdb ran MiXCR on the 5' RACE reads and lists one entry per CDR3 protein. Seen here are roughly 51,000 distinct CDR3 sequences, around 7.7% observed once, and the top ten hold under 6.5%. The chain combines TRBV5-5 with TRBJ1-2; 8 positions match TRBD1. The sequenced sample consisted of whole blood. This TCR was recovered from an adult who was a healthcare worker with PCR-confirmed SARS-CoV-2 infection or an uninfected control (not recorded which). The DNA for the CDR3 is TGTGCCAGCAGCCCTCGACAGGGGTCAGCTAACTATGGCTACACCTTC. Translating gives CASSPRQGSANYGYTF. The complete variable domain, with remaining parts taken from reference TRBV5-5 and TRBJ1-2, reads DAGVTQSPTHLIKTRGQQVTLRCSPISGHKSVSWYQQVLGQGPQFIFQYYEKEERGRGNFPDRFSARQFPNYSSELNVNALLLGDSALYLCASSPRQGSANYGYTFGSGTRLTVV.